The sequence of this TCR beta chain was determined in a study of blood T cell repertoires in COVID-19. The wider study: Material from acute and convalescent COVID-19 was sourced from the United States, Italy and Spain.

Under the authors' procedure: Amplification of reference gene primers provided the estimated nucleated cell counts. Measured with immunoSEQ multiplex PCR; TCRdb has only the in-frame clones, and not every one. V, J and clone size reflect that table, while D and trimming were determined from the DNA. The table has 65,000 to 90,000 clones, about 80% seen once; the top ten hold about 6.5%. The receptor was derived from a woman aged 55-69 years with acute or convalescent COVID-19. Sequences were obtained from peripheral blood.

The CDR3 DNA follows: TGCGCCAGCAGTCAATCGTGGACAGGGGGTAGATCGTACACTGAAGCTTTCTTT. It translates to CASSQSWTGGRSYTEAFF. V and J are TRBV23-1 and TRBJ1-1, with TRBD1 matching 10 bases. TRBV23-1 is an ORF for which the function is uncertain. The CDR3 extends over 18 amino acids. Losses at the gene ends were 0 bases for V and 3 bases for J; bases not matched to a gene: 10.